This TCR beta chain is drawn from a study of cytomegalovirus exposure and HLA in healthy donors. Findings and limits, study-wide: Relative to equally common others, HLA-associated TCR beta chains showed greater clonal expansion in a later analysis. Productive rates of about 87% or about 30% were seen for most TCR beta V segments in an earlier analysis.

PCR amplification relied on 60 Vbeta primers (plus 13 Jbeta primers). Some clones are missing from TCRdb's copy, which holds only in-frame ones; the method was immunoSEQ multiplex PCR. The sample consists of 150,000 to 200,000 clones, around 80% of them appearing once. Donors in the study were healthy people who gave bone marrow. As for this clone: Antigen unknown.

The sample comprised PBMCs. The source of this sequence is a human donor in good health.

The CDR3 is CASSEGQNTGELFF. In nucleotides, the CDR3 is TGTGCCAGCAGTGAGGGCCAAAACACCGGGGAGCTGTTTTTT. The rearrangement joins TRBV6-5 to TRBJ2-2; D may be TRBD2 (5 bases). CDR3 length: 14 residues. The germline V gene has CDR1 MNHEY and CDR2 SVGAGI. The V end lost 5 bases, the J end lost 2 bases, and 9 bases lay between the germline ends.